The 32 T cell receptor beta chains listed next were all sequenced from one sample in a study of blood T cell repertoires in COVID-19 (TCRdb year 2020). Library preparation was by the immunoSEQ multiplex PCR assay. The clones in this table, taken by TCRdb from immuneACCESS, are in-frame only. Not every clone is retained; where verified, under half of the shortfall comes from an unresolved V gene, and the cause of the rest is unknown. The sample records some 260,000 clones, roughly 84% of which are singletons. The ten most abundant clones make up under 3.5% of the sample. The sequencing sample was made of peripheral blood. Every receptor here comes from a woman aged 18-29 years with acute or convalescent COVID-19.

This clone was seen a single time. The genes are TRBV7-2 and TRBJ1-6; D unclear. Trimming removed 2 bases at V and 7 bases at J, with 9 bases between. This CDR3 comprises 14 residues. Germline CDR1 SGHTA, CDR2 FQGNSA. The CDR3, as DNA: TGTGCCAGCAGCTTACCTCCGTCGAATTCACCCCTCCACTTT. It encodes CASSLPPSNSPLHF.

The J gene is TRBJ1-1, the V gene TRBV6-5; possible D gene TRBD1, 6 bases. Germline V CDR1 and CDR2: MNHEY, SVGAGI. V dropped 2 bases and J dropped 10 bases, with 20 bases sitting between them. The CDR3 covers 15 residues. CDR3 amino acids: CASSYGGRDGGGAFF. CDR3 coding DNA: TGTGCCAGCAGTTACGGGGGCAGGGATGGTGGTGGAGCTTTCTTT.

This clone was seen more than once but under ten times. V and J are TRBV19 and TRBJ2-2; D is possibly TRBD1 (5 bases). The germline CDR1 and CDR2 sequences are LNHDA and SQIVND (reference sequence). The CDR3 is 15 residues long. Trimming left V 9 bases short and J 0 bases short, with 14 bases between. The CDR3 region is CASRWGGTNTGELFF. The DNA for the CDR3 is TGTGCCAGCCGTTGGGGCGGCACGAACACCGGGGAGCTGTTTTTT.

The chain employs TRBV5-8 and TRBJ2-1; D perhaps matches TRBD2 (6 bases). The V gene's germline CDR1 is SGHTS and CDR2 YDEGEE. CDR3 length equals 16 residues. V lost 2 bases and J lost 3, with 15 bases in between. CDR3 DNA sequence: TGTGCCAGCAGCTTCGTCGCGGGGACCAGCTACAATGAGCAGTTCTTC. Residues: CASSFVAGTSYNEQFF.

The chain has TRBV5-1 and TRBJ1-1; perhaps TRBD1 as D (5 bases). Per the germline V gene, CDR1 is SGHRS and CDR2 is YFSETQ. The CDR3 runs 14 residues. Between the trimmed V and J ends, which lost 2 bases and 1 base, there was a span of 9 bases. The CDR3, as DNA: TGCGCCAGCAGCTTTTCGGGGGGGAACACTGAAGCTTTCTTT. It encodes CASSFSGGNTEAFF. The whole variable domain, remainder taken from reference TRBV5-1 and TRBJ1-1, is KAGVTQTPRYLIKTRGQQVTLSCSPISGHRSVSWYQQTPGQGLQFLFEYFSETQRNKGNFPGRFSGRQFSNSRSEMNVSTLELGDSALYLCASSFSGGNTEAFFGQGTRLTVV.

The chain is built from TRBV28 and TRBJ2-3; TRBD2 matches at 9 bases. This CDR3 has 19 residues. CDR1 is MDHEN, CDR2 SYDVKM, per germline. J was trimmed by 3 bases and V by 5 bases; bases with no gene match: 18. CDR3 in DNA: TGTGCCAGCAGTCTACTCCCCCAGTTTCTAGCGGGGACTACAGATACGCAGTATTTT. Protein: CASSLLPQFLAGTTDTQYF.

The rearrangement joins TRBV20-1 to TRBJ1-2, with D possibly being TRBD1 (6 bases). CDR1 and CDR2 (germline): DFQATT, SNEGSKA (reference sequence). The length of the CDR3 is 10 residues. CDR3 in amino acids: CYTGQGGYTF. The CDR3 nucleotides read TGCTATACAGGGCAGGGTGGCTACACCTTC.

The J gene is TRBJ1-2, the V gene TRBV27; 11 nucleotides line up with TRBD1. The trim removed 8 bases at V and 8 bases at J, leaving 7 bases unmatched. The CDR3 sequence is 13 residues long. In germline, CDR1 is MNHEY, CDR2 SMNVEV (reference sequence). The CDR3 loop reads CASASGQGEGYTF. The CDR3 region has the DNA TGTGCCAGCGCCTCGGGACAGGGGGAAGGCTACACCTTC.

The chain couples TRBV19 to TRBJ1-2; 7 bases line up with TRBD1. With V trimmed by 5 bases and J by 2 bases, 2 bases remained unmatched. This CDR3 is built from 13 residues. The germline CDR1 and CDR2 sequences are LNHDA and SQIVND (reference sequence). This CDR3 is CASSPGQNYGYTF. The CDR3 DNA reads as TGTGCCAGTAGTCCGGGACAGAACTATGGCTACACCTTC.

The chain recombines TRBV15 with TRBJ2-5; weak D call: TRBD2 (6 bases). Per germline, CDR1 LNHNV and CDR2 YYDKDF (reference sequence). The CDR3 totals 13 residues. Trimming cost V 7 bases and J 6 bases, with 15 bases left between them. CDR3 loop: CATTLGGRQTQYF. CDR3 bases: TGTGCCACCACCCTGGGGGGTCGGCAGACCCAGTACTTC.

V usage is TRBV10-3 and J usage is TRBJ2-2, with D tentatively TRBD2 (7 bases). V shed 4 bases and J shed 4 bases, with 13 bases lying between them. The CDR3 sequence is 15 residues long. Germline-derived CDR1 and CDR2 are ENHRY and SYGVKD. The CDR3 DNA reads TGTGCCATCAGTGGACTAGGGGGGGGCACCGGGGAGCTGTTTTTT. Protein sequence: CAISGLGGGTGELFF.

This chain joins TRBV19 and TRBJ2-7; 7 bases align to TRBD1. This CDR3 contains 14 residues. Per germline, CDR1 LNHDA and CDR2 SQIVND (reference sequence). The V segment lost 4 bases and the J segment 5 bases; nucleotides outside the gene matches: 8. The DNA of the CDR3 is TGTGCCAGTAGTAATGACAGGGTTCAGCACGAGCAGTACTTC. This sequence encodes CASSNDRVQHEQYF.

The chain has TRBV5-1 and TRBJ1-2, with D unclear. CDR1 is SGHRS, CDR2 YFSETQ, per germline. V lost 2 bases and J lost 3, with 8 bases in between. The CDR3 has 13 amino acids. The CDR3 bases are TGCGCCAGCAGCTTAGGAACAGACTATGGCTACACCTTC. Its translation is CASSLGTDYGYTF.

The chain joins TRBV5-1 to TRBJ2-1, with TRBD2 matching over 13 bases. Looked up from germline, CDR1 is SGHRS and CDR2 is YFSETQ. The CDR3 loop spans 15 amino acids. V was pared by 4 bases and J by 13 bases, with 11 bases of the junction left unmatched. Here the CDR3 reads CASSPTSGRASVQFF. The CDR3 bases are TGCGCCAGCAGCCCAACTAGCGGGAGGGCCTCGGTCCAGTTCTTC.

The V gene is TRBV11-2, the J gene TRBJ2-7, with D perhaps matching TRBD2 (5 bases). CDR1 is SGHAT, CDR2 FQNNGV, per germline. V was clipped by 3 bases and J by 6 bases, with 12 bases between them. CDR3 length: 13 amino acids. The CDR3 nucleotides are TGTGCCAGCAGCTTTTCGTGGGAGCGCGAGCAGTACTTC. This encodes CASSFSWEREQYF. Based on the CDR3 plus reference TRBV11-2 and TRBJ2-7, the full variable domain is EAGVAQSPRYKIIEKRQSVAFWCNPISGHATLYWYQQILGQGPKLLIQFQNNGVVDDSQLPKDRFSAERLKGVDSTLKIQPAKLEDSAVYLCASSFSWEREQYFGPGTRLTVT.

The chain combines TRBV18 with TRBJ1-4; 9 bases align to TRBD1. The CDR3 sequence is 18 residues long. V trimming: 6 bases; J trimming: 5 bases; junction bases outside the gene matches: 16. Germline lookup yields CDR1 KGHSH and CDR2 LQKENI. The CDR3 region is CASSSRTGALGSNEKLFF. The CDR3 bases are TGTGCCAGCTCCAGCAGGACAGGGGCACTGGGGTCAAATGAAAAACTGTTTTTT.

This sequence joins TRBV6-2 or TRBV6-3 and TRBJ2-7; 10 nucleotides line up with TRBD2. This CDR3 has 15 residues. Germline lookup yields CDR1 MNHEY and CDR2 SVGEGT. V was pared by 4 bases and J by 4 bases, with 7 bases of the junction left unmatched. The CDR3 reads CASSSQTSGWYEQYF. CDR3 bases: TGTGCCAGCAGTTCACAGACTAGCGGGTGGTACGAGCAGTACTTC.

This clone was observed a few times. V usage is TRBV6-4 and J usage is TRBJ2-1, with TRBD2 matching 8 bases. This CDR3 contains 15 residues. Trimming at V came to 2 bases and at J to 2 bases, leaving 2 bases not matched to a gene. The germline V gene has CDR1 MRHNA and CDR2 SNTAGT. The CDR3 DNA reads TGTGCCAGCAGTGACCTAGCGGGTCCCTACAATGAGCAGTTCTTC. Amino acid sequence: CASSDLAGPYNEQFF.

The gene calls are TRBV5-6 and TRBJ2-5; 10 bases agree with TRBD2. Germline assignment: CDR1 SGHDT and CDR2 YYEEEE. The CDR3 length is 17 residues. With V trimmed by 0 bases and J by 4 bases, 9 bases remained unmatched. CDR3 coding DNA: TGTGCCAGCAGCTTGGTCCCAGCGGGAGGGTTAGGAGAGACCCAGTACTTC. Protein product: CASSLVPAGGLGETQYF.

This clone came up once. The CDR3 nucleotides read TGTGCCAGTATTGGAGGGCTGGGGGCTAACTATGGCTACACCTTC. Its translation is CASIGGLGANYGYTF. The V and J genes are TRBV19 and TRBJ1-2; weak D call: TRBD1 (5 bases). The CDR3 consists of 15 residues. The germline gives CDR1 LNHDA, CDR2 SQIVND (reference sequence). V was shortened by 7 bases and J by 0 bases, with 15 bases between the two germline ends.

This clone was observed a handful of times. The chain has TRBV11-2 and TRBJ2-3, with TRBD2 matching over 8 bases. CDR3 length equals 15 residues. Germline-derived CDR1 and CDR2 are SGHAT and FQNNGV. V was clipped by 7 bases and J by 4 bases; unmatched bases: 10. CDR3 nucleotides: TGTGCCAGCATAAGACTAGCGCAGGGCGCAGATACGCAGTATTTT. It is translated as CASIRLAQGADTQYF.

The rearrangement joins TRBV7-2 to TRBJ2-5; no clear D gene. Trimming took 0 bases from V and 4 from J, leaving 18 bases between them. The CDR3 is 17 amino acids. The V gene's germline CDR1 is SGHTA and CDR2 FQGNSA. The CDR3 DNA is TGTGCCAGCAGCTTAGCGCTTAGCTACCCGTCCCCAGAGACCCAGTACTTC. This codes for CASSLALSYPSPETQYF.

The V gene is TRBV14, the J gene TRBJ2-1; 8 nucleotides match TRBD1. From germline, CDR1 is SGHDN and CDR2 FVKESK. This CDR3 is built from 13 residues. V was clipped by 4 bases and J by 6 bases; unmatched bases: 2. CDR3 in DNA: TGTGCCAGCAGCCGACAGGGGCCCAATGAGCAGTTCTTC. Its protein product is CASSRQGPNEQFF.

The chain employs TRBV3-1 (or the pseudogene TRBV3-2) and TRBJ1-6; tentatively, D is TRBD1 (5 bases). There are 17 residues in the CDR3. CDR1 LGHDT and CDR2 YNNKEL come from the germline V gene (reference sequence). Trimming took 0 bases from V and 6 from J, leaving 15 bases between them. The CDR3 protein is CASSQDRPGRFNSPLHF. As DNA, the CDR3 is TGTGCCAGCAGCCAAGATCGCCCAGGGCGTTTTAATTCACCCCTCCACTTT.

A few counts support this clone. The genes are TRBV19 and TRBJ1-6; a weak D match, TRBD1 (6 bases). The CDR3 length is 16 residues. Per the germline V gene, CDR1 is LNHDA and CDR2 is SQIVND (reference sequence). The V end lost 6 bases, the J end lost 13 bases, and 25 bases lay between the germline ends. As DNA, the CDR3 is TGTGCCAGTAGACCTCGAGCCCAAGGGGGGGCCTCGCCCCTCCACTTT. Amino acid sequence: CASRPRAQGGASPLHF.

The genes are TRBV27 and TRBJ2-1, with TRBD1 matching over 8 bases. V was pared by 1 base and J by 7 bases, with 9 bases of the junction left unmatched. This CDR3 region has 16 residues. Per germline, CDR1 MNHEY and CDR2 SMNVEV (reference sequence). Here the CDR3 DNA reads TGTGCCAGCAGTTTATACGGGACAGGTGGTCTGAATGAGCAGTTCTTC. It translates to CASSLYGTGGLNEQFF.

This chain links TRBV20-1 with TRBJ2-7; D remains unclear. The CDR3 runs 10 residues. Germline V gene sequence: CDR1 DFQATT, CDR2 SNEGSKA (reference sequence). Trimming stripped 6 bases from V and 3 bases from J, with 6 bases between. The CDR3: CSAPVYEQYF. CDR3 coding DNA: TGCAGTGCCCCTGTCTACGAGCAGTACTTC.

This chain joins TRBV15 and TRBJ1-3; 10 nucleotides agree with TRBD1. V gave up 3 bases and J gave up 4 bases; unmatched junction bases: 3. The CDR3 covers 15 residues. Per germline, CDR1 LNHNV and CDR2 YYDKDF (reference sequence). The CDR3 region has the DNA TGTGCCACCAGCAGGGACAGGGGGTACGGAAACACCATATATTTT. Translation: CATSRDRGYGNTIYF. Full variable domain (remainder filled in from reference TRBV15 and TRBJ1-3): DAMVIQNPRYQVTQFGKPVTLSCSQTLNHNVMYWYQQKSSQAPKLLFHYYDKDFNNEADTPDNFQSRRPNTSFCFLDIRSPGLGDTAMYLCATSRDRGYGNTIYFGEGSWLTVV.

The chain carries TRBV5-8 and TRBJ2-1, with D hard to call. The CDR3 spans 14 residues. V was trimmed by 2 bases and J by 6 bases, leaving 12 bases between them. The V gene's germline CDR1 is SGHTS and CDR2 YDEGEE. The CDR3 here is CASSFRAVLNEQFF. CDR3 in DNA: TGTGCCAGCAGCTTCCGAGCTGTTCTCAATGAGCAGTTCTTC.

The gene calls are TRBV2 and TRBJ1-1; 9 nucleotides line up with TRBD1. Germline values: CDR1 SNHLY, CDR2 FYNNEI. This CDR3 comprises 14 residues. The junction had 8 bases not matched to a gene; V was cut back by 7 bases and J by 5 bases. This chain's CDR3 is CASILQGAGTEAFF. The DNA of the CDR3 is TGTGCCAGCATCTTACAGGGGGCGGGTACTGAAGCTTTCTTT.

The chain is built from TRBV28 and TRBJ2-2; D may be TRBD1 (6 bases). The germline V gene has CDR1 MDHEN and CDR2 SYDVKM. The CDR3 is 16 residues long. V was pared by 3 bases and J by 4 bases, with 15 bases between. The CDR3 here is CASSFGWGLGTGELFF. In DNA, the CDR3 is TGTGCCAGCAGTTTCGGATGGGGGCTTGGCACCGGGGAGCTGTTTTTT.

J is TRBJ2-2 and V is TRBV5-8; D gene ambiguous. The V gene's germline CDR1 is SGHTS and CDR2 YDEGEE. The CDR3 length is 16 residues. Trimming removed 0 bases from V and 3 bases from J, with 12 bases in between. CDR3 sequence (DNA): TGTGCCAGCAGCTTGGGACGCGACACCCACACCGGGGAGCTGTTTTTT. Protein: CASSLGRDTHTGELFF.